The clone carrying this T cell receptor beta chain was counted a few times. What it recognizes is unknown. This entry comes from a study of shared clonotypes between healthy human individuals. CDR1 SEHNR and CDR2 FQNEAQ come from the germline V gene (reference sequence). V was shortened by 5 bases and J by 10 bases, with 5 bases between the two germline ends. There are 9 residues in the CDR3. The method was immunoSEQ multiplex PCR; TCRdb's version includes in-frame clones alone and lacks a portion of them. The table records about 980,000 clones, 76% of them present only once. Findings and caveats of the study: Read depth was anticipated to influence clonotype sharing among donors. Of the naive CD4 clonotypes, around 4.9% were shared across several donors.

The sequencing input was memory CD4+ T cells sorted from blood. Subset reported: CD45RA-negative fraction. J is TRBJ1-2 and V is TRBV7-9; D not resolved. This TCR was sampled from a man in his late teens or twenties in good health. The CDR3 spells CASSPAYTF. The DNA of the CDR3 is TGTGCCAGCAGCCCCGCCTACACCTTC.